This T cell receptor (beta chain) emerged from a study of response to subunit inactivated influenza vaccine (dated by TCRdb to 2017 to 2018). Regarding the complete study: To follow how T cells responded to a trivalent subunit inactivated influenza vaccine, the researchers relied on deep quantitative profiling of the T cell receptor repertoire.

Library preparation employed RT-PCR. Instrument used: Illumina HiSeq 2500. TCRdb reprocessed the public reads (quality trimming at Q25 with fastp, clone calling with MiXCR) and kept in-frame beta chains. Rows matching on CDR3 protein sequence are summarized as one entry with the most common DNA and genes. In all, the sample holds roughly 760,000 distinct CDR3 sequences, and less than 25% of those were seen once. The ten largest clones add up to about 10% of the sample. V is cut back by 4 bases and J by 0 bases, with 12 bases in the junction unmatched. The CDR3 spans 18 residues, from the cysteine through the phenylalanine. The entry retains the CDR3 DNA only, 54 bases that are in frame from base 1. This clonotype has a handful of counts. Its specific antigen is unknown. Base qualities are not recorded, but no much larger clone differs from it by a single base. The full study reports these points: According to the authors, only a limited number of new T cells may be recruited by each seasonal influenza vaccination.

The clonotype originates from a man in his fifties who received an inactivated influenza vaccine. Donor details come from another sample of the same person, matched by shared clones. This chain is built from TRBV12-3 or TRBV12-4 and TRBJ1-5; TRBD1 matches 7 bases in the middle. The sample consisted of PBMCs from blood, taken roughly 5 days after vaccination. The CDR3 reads CASSSIEGTEYSNQPQHF. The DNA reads TGTGCCAGCAGTTCCATCGAGGGGACAGAGTATAGCAATCAGCCCCAGCATTTT.